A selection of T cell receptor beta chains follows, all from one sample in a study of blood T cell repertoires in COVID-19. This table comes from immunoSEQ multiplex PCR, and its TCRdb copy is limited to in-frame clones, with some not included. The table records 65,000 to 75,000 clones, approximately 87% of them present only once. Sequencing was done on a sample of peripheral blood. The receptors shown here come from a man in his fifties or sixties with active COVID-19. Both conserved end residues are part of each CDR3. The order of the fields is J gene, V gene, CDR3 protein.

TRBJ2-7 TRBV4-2 CASSQGGRNEQYF
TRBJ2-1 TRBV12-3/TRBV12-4 CASSLFRYEQFF
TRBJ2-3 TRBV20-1 CSASRGDTQYF
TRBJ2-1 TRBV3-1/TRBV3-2 CASSQDPRYNEQFF
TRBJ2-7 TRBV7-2 CASSGGTSANEQYF
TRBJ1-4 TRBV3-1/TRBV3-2 CASSHRQGATNEKLFF
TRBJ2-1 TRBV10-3 CAISALRTVGGEQFF
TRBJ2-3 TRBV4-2 CASSQEQGAADTQYF
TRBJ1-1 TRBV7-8 CASSPRVSWGTGTEAFF
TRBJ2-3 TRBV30 CAWSVLGTGQDTQYF
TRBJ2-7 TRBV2 CASRSGQQSYEQYF
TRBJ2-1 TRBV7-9 CASSPASLAGGNEQFF
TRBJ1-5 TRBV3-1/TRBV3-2 CASQDSRGGMGYQPQHF
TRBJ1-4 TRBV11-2 CASSRDRAGEKLFF
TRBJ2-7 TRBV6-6 CASSTGTDYEQYF